The 30 T cell receptor beta chains presented below share a single source sample, sequenced in a study of blood T cell repertoires in COVID-19. Profiling relied on immunoSEQ multiplex PCR, and the TCRdb table lists in-frame clones only, not all of them. The sample holds around 300,000 clones; around 87% are singletons and the top ten take approximately 5%. The specimen was PBMCs or T cells enriched from blood (not recorded which). These receptors all stem from a woman younger than 45 who had recovered from COVID-19.

The rearrangement joins TRBV13 to TRBJ2-3; TRBD1 agrees at 9 bases. J was trimmed by 6 bases and V by 5 bases; bases with no gene match: 6. The CDR3 covers 14 residues. Germline lookup yields CDR1 PRHDT and CDR2 FYEKMQ (reference sequence). The CDR3 nucleotides are TGTGCCAGCAGCCCCGGGACAGGGTGGGATACGCAGTATTTT. Amino acids: CASSPGTGWDTQYF.

The genes are TRBV28 and TRBJ2-3; TRBD1 matches 9 bases. V was clipped by 2 bases and J by 2 bases; unmatched bases: 8. This CDR3 comprises 17 residues. Looked up from germline, CDR1 is MDHEN and CDR2 is SYDVKM. The CDR3 nucleotides read TGTGCCAGCAGTTTAGGAGTAGGACAGGGGCCCACAGATACGCAGTATTTT. Its translation is CASSLGVGQGPTDTQYF.

The gene calls are TRBV19 and TRBJ1-5; a possible D gene is TRBD1 (6 bases). The CDR3 totals 12 residues. V lost 9 bases to trimming and J lost 3 bases, with 9 bases between them. Germline CDR1 is LNHDA and CDR2 is SQIVND (reference sequence). The CDR3 spells CARGHINQPQHF. DNA for the CDR3: TGTGCCAGGGGACACATCAATCAGCCCCAGCATTTT. The whole variable domain, remainder taken from reference TRBV19 and TRBJ1-5, is DGGITQSPKYLFRKEGQNVTLSCEQNLNHDAMYWYRQDPGQGLRLIYYSQIVNDFQKGDIAEGYSVSREKKESFPLTVTSAQKNPTAFYLCARGHINQPQHFGDGTRLSIL.

The V and J genes are TRBV15 and TRBJ1-1, with D maybe TRBD1 (5 bases). Looked up from germline, CDR1 is LNHNV and CDR2 is YYDKDF (reference sequence). The CDR3 is made up of 14 amino acids. Trimming stripped 1 base from V and 4 bases from J, with 10 bases between. The CDR3 nucleotides are TGTGCCACCAGCAGAGGGGGAGGGACCACTGAAGCTTTCTTT. This gives the protein CATSRGGGTTEAFF.

This chain links TRBV15 with TRBJ1-2; D is perhaps TRBD1 (5 bases). From germline, CDR1 is LNHNV and CDR2 YYDKDF (reference sequence). Trimming stripped 5 bases from V and 4 bases from J, with 14 bases between. The CDR3 covers 14 residues. CDR3 loop: CATSLPGDGYGYTF. CDR3 in DNA: TGTGCCACCAGCTTACCGGGGGACGGCTATGGCTACACCTTC.

The chain has TRBV20-1 and TRBJ1-1; D is perhaps TRBD1 (6 bases). The CDR3 is 13 residues long. With 3 bases removed from V and 2 bases from J, the gap between germline ends came to 10 bases. The germline CDR1 and CDR2 sequences are DFQATT and SNEGSKA (reference sequence). CDR3 sequence: CSASGGGNTEAFF. The CDR3 DNA follows: TGCAGTGCTAGTGGAGGGGGTAACACTGAAGCTTTCTTT.

The J gene is TRBJ2-1, the V gene TRBV7-9; 13 bases map to TRBD2. The length of the CDR3 is 17 residues. The trim removed 4 bases at V and 3 bases at J, leaving 6 bases unmatched. Germline assignment: CDR1 SEHNR and CDR2 FQNEAQ (reference sequence). This CDR3 is CASSSSLAGGVYNEQFF. The CDR3, as DNA: TGTGCCAGCAGCTCCTCACTAGCGGGGGGGGTCTACAATGAGCAGTTCTTC.

On this clone itself: The junction departs from germline at one end; a sequencing error may be responsible. The CDR3 DNA reads as TGTGCCAGCAGCTTCTCCAGGGGCTACCATTTCTTC. Translating gives CASSFSRGYHFF. This chain uses TRBV28 with TRBJ1-2, with D perhaps TRBD1 (6 bases). CDR1 MDHEN and CDR2 SYDVKM come from the germline V gene. This CDR3 is 12 amino acids long.

This chain links TRBV20-1 with TRBJ1-1; 10 nucleotides line up with TRBD1. V shed 3 bases and J 4 bases; nucleotides not matched to a gene: 5. The CDR3 length is 14 residues. Looked up from germline, CDR1 is DFQATT and CDR2 is SNEGSKA (reference sequence). This CDR3 reads CSASRGQGFTEAFF. Written as DNA, the CDR3 is TGCAGTGCTAGTCGGGGACAGGGGTTCACTGAAGCTTTCTTT.

The chain carries TRBV5-1 and TRBJ2-7; 7 bases fit TRBD1. Trimming at V came to 4 bases and at J to 0 bases, leaving 4 bases not matched to a gene. Germline V CDR1 and CDR2: SGHRS, YFSETQ. The CDR3 has 14 amino acids. CDR3 residues: CASSLTGASYEQYF. The CDR3 bases are TGCGCCAGCAGCCTAACAGGGGCCTCCTACGAGCAGTACTTC.

The chain recombines TRBV9 with TRBJ1-2, with D possibly matching TRBD1 (6 bases). The CDR3 contains 14 residues. Germline V gene lookup returns CDR1 SGDLS and CDR2 YYNGEE. V lost 4 bases to trimming and J lost 3 bases, with 13 bases between them. CDR3 sequence reads: CASSPQDRYYGYTF. CDR3 DNA sequence: TGTGCCAGCAGCCCACAAGACAGGTACTATGGCTACACCTTC.

The J gene is TRBJ2-2, the V gene TRBV7-2; tentative D call: TRBD2 (7 bases). This CDR3 spans 16 amino acids. Trimming cost V 4 bases and J 5 bases, with 17 bases left between them. Germline V lookup: CDR1 SGHTA, CDR2 FQGNSA. The CDR3 bases are TGTGCCAGCAGCTATAACGGGGGGCCCTTAACCGGGGAGCTGTTTTTT. As protein: CASSYNGGPLTGELFF.

This clone has just a few counts. This rearrangement joins TRBV7-8 to TRBJ1-4; no definite D call. V lost 1 base and J 8 bases, leaving 8 bases between the germline ends. Per the germline V gene, CDR1 is SGHVS and CDR2 is FQNEAQ. The CDR3 covers 13 residues. CDR3 in DNA: TGTGCCAGCAGCTTAGAGGCGGGGGAAAAACTGTTTTTT. It translates to CASSLEAGEKLFF.

The genes are TRBV6-2 or TRBV6-3 and TRBJ1-1; D ambiguous. The length of the CDR3 is 13 residues. From germline, CDR1 is MNHEY and CDR2 SVGEGT. V was pared by 5 bases and J by 8 bases, with 15 bases between. Here the CDR3 DNA reads TGTGCCAGCAGTCTGATGCGGGGAACCGAAGCTTTCTTT. Amino acids: CASSLMRGTEAFF.

This rearrangement joins TRBV7-2 to TRBJ2-1; TRBD2 agrees at 8 bases. The germline V gene encodes CDR1 SGHTA and CDR2 FQGNSA. J lost 1 base, V lost 3 bases, and 5 bases had no gene match. This CDR3 comprises 16 residues. The CDR3 DNA follows: TGTGCCAGCAGCTTCATCGGGGGGGCGTCCTACAATGAGCAGTTCTTC. Residues: CASSFIGGASYNEQFF.

This chain links TRBV19 with TRBJ1-1, with D possibly being TRBD1 (5 bases). The V gene lost 6 bases and the J gene lost 1 base, with 15 bases spanning the gap. Germline-derived CDR1 and CDR2 are LNHDA and SQIVND (reference sequence). This CDR3 comprises 15 residues. CDR3 amino acids: CASRRGATPNTEAFF. The CDR3 DNA reads TGTGCCAGTAGAAGGGGCGCGACCCCGAACACTGAAGCTTTCTTT.

This chain uses TRBV30 with TRBJ1-1; D is uncertain. Germline-derived CDR1 and CDR2 are GTSNPN and SVGIG (reference sequence). The CDR3 is 11 amino acids. Trimming took 0 bases from V and 10 from J, leaving 9 bases between them. The CDR3 protein is CAWSVRGRAFF. CDR3 sequence (DNA): TGTGCCTGGAGTGTAAGAGGAAGAGCTTTCTTT.

CDR3 DNA sequence: TGTGCCAGCAGCCAAGATAGTAGTCAGCCCCAGCATTTT. Encoded protein: CASSQDSSQPQHF. This chain connects TRBV14 to TRBJ1-5; D uncertain. V lost 0 bases, J lost 6 bases, and 6 bases lay in between. Germline CDR1 is SGHDN and CDR2 is FVKESK. This CDR3 is built from 13 residues.

The chain has TRBV15 and TRBJ2-5; 7 bases are a match to TRBD2. Germline V gene lookup returns CDR1 LNHNV and CDR2 YYDKDF (reference sequence). CDR3 length equals 15 residues. The V and J ends lost 7 bases and 3 bases, in that order; junction bases with no gene match: 11. CDR3 sequence: CATKAGVRREETQYF. CDR3 sequence (DNA): TGTGCCACCAAGGCGGGGGTCCGGAGAGAAGAGACCCAGTACTTC. Full variable domain (rest looked up from reference TRBV15 and TRBJ2-5): DAMVIQNPRYQVTQFGKPVTLSCSQTLNHNVMYWYQQKSSQAPKLLFHYYDKDFNNEADTPDNFQSRRPNTSFCFLDIRSPGLGDTAMYLCATKAGVRREETQYFGPGTRLLVL.

This chain uses TRBV5-4 with TRBJ2-3; TRBD1 aligns across 8 bases. V lost 3 bases to trimming and J lost 6 bases; unmatched junction nucleotides: 6. The CDR3 has 14 amino acids. Per germline, CDR1 SGHNT and CDR2 YYREEE (reference sequence). CDR3 protein: CASSSRQGRDTQYF. The CDR3 DNA reads TGTGCCAGCAGCTCTCGACAGGGGCGGGATACGCAGTATTTT.

This rearrangement joins TRBV19 to TRBJ2-1, with a tentative D call TRBD1 (6 bases). Trimming cost V 7 bases and J 0 bases, with 13 bases left between them. Germline assignment: CDR1 LNHDA and CDR2 SQIVND (reference sequence). The CDR3 runs 15 residues. CDR3 sequence: CASTPTGSSYNEQFF. The CDR3 nucleotides are TGTGCCAGTACCCCCACAGGGAGCTCCTACAATGAGCAGTTCTTC.

The CDR3 DNA sequence: TGTGCCAGCAGCAGATTCGGCGGCGCAGGCTACACCTTC. This encodes CASSRFGGAGYTF. This sequence joins TRBV3-1 (or the pseudogene TRBV3-2) and TRBJ1-2; D uncertain. Deletions cut 5 bases from V and 8 bases from J, with 15 bases between. This CDR3 region has 13 residues. Germline V gives CDR1 LGHDT, CDR2 YNNKEL (reference sequence).

The V and J genes are TRBV15 and TRBJ1-1; 10 bases are shared with TRBD1. V gave up 0 bases and J gave up 7 bases; unmatched junction bases: 8. This CDR3 contains 16 residues. Germline assignment: CDR1 LNHNV and CDR2 YYDKDF (reference sequence). The CDR3 DNA follows: TGTGCCACCAGCAGAGACCTTGACAGGGGGCGAGGTGAAGCTTTCTTT. Translated: CATSRDLDRGRGEAFF.

This chain joins TRBV12-3 or TRBV12-4 and TRBJ2-5; D gene ambiguous. The CDR3 runs 11 residues. Trimming removed 8 bases from V and 5 bases from J, with 9 bases in between. The CDR3 protein is CASSPRETQYF. As DNA, the CDR3 is TGTGCCAGCTCTCCTCGGGAGACCCAGTACTTC.

In DNA, the CDR3 is TGTGCCAGCAGCCTGCCGGGCAGGAGGAAGGAGACCCAGTACTTC. Its translation: CASSLPGRRKETQYF. V and J are TRBV3-1 (or the pseudogene TRBV3-2) and TRBJ2-5; D might be TRBD2 (5 bases). Germline V gene lookup returns CDR1 LGHDT and CDR2 YNNKEL (reference sequence). The CDR3 loop spans 15 amino acids. V dropped 4 bases and J dropped 5 bases, with 17 bases sitting between them.

This chain links TRBV15 with TRBJ2-7; 7 bases match TRBD1. V was pared by 0 bases and J by 2 bases, with 7 bases of the junction left unmatched. Germline assignment: CDR1 LNHNV and CDR2 YYDKDF (reference sequence). The CDR3 is 16 residues long. The CDR3 reads CATSRDQGVTTYEQYF. The CDR3 DNA sequence: TGTGCCACCAGCAGAGATCAGGGGGTTACCACCTACGAGCAGTACTTC. Full variable domain (rest looked up from reference TRBV15 and TRBJ2-7): DAMVIQNPRYQVTQFGKPVTLSCSQTLNHNVMYWYQQKSSQAPKLLFHYYDKDFNNEADTPDNFQSRRPNTSFCFLDIRSPGLGDTAMYLCATSRDQGVTTYEQYFGPGTRLTVT.

The chain recombines TRBV5-4 with TRBJ2-7, with D perhaps matching TRBD1 (6 bases). CDR1 and CDR2 from the germline V gene are SGHNT and YYREEE (reference sequence). V was clipped by 0 bases and J by 5 bases, with 15 bases between them. This CDR3 has 15 amino acids. CDR3 nucleotides: TGTGCCAGCAGCTTGGATCTTGGGACACCGAACGAGCAGTACTTC. Protein: CASSLDLGTPNEQYF.

The rearrangement links TRBV10-3 to TRBJ2-7, with D perhaps TRBD1 (6 bases). This CDR3 has 14 amino acids. V lost 4 bases to trimming and J lost 3 bases, with 13 bases between them. In germline, CDR1 is ENHRY, CDR2 SYGVKD. CDR3 residues: CAISVDRKSYEQYF. The CDR3 nucleotides read TGTGCCATCAGTGTAGACAGGAAGAGCTACGAGCAGTACTTC.

The genes are TRBV19 and TRBJ1-2, with TRBD1 as a possible D gene (6 bases). Trimming removed 6 bases at V and 4 bases at J, with 18 bases between. Germline V lookup: CDR1 LNHDA, CDR2 SQIVND (reference sequence). The length of the CDR3 is 15 residues. CDR3 bases: TGTGCCAGTAGCGCCCTAACCGGGACACTCTATGGCTACACCTTC. Its protein is CASSALTGTLYGYTF. The full variable domain, in which reference TRBV19 and TRBJ1-2 provide the parts outside the CDR3, is DGGITQSPKYLFRKEGQNVTLSCEQNLNHDAMYWYRQDPGQGLRLIYYSQIVNDFQKGDIAEGYSVSREKKESFPLTVTSAQKNPTAFYLCASSALTGTLYGYTFGSGTRLTVV.

The chain combines TRBV19 with TRBJ2-5, with TRBD2 matching 11 bases. Germline V CDR1 and CDR2: LNHDA, SQIVND (reference sequence). The CDR3 has 15 residues. Trimming took 6 bases from V and 4 from J; bases not matched to a gene: 7. CDR3 amino acids: CASSSSGGPGETQYF. The CDR3 bases are TGTGCCAGTAGCTCTAGCGGGGGGCCGGGAGAGACCCAGTACTTC.